This TCR beta chain is from a study of control samples from healthy donors and cancer patients. Sequencing used immunoSEQ multiplex PCR; TCRdb keeps in-frame clones, though not all of them. The table counts 150,000 to 200,000 clones; 2.2% lies in the top ten. The material sequenced was blood. The TCR originated in a woman aged 25 to 39 in good health.

CDR3 region: CASMKTSSYEQYF. In DNA, the CDR3 is TGTGCCTCCATGAAGACGAGCTCCTACGAGCAGTACTTC. This sequence joins TRBV5-6 and TRBJ2-7; no clear D gene. The V gene's germline CDR1 is SGHDT and CDR2 YYEEEE. V was pared by 10 bases and J by 0 bases, with 14 bases between. This CDR3 region has 13 residues.